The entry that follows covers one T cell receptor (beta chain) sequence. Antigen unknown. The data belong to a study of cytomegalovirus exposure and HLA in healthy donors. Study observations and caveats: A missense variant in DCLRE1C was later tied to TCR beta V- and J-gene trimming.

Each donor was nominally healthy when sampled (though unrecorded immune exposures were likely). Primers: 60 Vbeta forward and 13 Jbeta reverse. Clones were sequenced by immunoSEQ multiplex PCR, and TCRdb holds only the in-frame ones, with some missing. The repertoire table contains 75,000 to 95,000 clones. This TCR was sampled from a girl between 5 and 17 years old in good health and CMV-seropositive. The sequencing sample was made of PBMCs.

The CDR3 is CASSYAGGGSDTQYF. CDR3 nucleotides: TGTGCCAGCAGTTACGCGGGGGGGGGATCAGATACGCAGTATTTT. This chain connects TRBV6-5 to TRBJ2-3, with 9 bases identical to TRBD2. The CDR3 runs 15 residues. With V trimmed by 2 bases and J by 4 bases, 4 bases remained unmatched. Germline V lookup: CDR1 MNHEY, CDR2 SVGAGI.